The 18 T cell receptor beta chains below all came from one sample that was sequenced in a study of long-term antiretroviral therapy in people with HIV. With survey level as its setting, the immunoSEQ assay was v3.0. TCRdb's table, derived via immunoSEQ multiplex PCR, lists solely in-frame clones and lacks some. This sample has about 25,000 clones, with 88% found just once. This specimen was unsorted PBMCs, taken about 4.3 years after starting antiretroviral therapy. Receptor source: a man aged 25 to 45 with HIV.

This clone was observed a single time. J is TRBJ2-1 and V is TRBV10-3; TRBD1 aligns across 7 bases. This CDR3 spans 14 amino acids. V shed 3 bases and J 7 bases; nucleotides not matched to a gene: 6. Germline V gene sequence: CDR1 ENHRY, CDR2 SYGVKD. The CDR3 region has the DNA TGTGCCATCAGTGAACAGGGGTTAAGGAATGAGCAGTTCTTC. This encodes CAISEQGLRNEQFF.

This clone has just a few counts. This chain uses TRBV11-2 with TRBJ2-1; D is undetermined. Deletions cut 5 bases from V and 5 bases from J, with 7 bases between. Germline CDR1 reads SGHAT; CDR2 reads FQNNGV. This CDR3 is built from 12 residues. CDR3 in amino acids: CASSLQDNEQFF. CDR3 coding DNA: TGTGCCAGCAGCCTCCAGGACAATGAGCAGTTCTTC.

This chain connects TRBV6-6 to TRBJ2-7; D remains unclear. Germline lookup yields CDR1 MNHNY and CDR2 SVGAGI (reference sequence). There are 14 residues in the CDR3. V was shortened by 2 bases and J by 4 bases, with 12 bases between the two germline ends. The CDR3 reads CASSYAGLVYEQYF. The DNA of the CDR3 is TGTGCCAGCAGTTACGCCGGGCTAGTATACGAGCAGTACTTC.

The gene calls are TRBV13 and TRBJ2-5; the D gene is possibly TRBD1 (5 bases). Germline CDR1 is PRHDT and CDR2 is FYEKMQ (reference sequence). Trimming removed 5 bases from V and 0 bases from J, with 13 bases in between. The CDR3 contains 15 residues. DNA of the CDR3: TGTGCCAGCAGCGTCCAAAAGGGGAACCAAGAGACCCAGTACTTC. Its translation is CASSVQKGNQETQYF.

The genes are TRBV4-2 and TRBJ2-5; 7 nucleotides agree with TRBD2. CDR3 length equals 14 residues. Germline trimming cut 1 base from V and 3 bases from J; bases unmatched to any gene: 2. The germline gives CDR1 LGHNA, CDR2 YNFKEQ. The CDR3 DNA is TGTGCCAGCAGCCAAGGGGCGGGGGAAGAGACCCAGTACTTC. It codes for CASSQGAGEETQYF.

The chain joins TRBV27 to TRBJ2-7, with TRBD2 as a possible D gene (6 bases). The CDR3 is 16 amino acids. V shed 8 bases and J shed 6 bases, with 26 bases lying between them. Germline CDR1 MNHEY, CDR2 SMNVEV (reference sequence). As DNA, the CDR3 is TGTGCCAGCGCTGAAATACCGGGATGGGGAGGCGGCGAGCAGTACTTC. Its translation is CASAEIPGWGGGEQYF.

V is TRBV27 and J is TRBJ2-3; 9 bases match TRBD2. This CDR3 has 17 residues. Losses at the gene ends were 5 bases for V and 2 bases for J; bases not matched to a gene: 11. Germline CDR1 and CDR2: MNHEY and SMNVEV (reference sequence). The CDR3 is CASSPRGGAVSTDTQYF. CDR3 DNA: TGTGCCAGCAGTCCGCGCGGGGGGGCCGTTTCCACAGATACGCAGTATTTT.

The chain employs TRBV12-5 and TRBJ1-2, with D possibly being TRBD1 (5 bases). V was trimmed by 5 bases and J by 6 bases, leaving 13 bases between them. In germline, CDR1 is LGHNT, CDR2 FRNRAP. This CDR3 region has 13 residues. The CDR3, as DNA: TGTGCTAGTGGTCCCGGGACGTGGGATGGCTACACCTTC. It codes for CASGPGTWDGYTF.

V gene TRBV7-8 combines with J gene TRBJ1-2; D gene ambiguous. In germline, CDR1 is SGHVS, CDR2 FQNEAQ. V was clipped by 2 bases and J by 2 bases, with 6 bases between them. The CDR3 covers 13 residues. Here the CDR3 DNA reads TGTGCCAGCAGCTTACGCGTCAACTATGGCTACACCTTC. Amino acids: CASSLRVNYGYTF.

The chain employs TRBV6-4 and TRBJ1-1; 7 nucleotides match TRBD1. Germline assignment: CDR1 MRHNA and CDR2 SNTAGT. The CDR3 is 20 amino acids. The V segment lost 0 bases and the J segment 1 base; nucleotides outside the gene matches: 17. The chain's CDR3 is CASSDSTVRAPGQKNTEAFF. DNA for the CDR3: TGTGCCAGCAGTGACTCCACAGTGCGAGCTCCGGGACAGAAGAACACTGAAGCTTTCTTT.

The chain links TRBV6-5 to TRBJ1-5; no reliable D call. The germline V gene encodes CDR1 MNHEY and CDR2 SVGAGI. Trimming stripped 5 bases from V and 9 bases from J, with 11 bases between. CDR3 length: 12 residues. The CDR3 sequence is CASSDPLGPQHF. CDR3 nucleotides: TGTGCCAGCAGTGACCCGTTGGGGCCCCAGCATTTT.

This sequence joins TRBV6-6 and TRBJ1-2; tentatively, D is TRBD1 (6 bases). V gave up 6 bases and J gave up 3 bases, with 14 bases separating them. Germline assignment: CDR1 MNHNY and CDR2 SVGAGI (reference sequence). The CDR3 has 14 residues. The CDR3 spells CASRGDTTHYGYTF. CDR3 sequence (DNA): TGTGCCAGCAGGGGGGACACAACCCACTATGGCTACACCTTC.

The genes are TRBV9 and TRBJ2-7; 9 bases are shared with TRBD1. Germline V gene lookup returns CDR1 SGDLS and CDR2 YYNGEE. CDR3 length equals 15 residues. V was pared by 3 bases and J by 0 bases, with 4 bases of the junction left unmatched. Here the CDR3 DNA reads TGTGCCAGCAGCGAAGGACAGGGGTCCTCCTACGAGCAGTACTTC. This translates into CASSEGQGSSYEQYF.

This clone was observed a handful of times. The rearrangement links TRBV18 to TRBJ1-5; D unresolved. From germline, CDR1 is KGHSH and CDR2 LQKENI. The CDR3 spans 14 residues. V lost 3 bases to trimming and J lost 3 bases, with 9 bases between them. The CDR3 spells CASSPTQDNQPQHF. Here the CDR3 DNA reads TGTGCCAGCTCACCGACGCAGGACAATCAGCCCCAGCATTTT.

V is TRBV2 and J is TRBJ1-1; no firm D call. V was pared by 4 bases and J by 4 bases, with 13 bases between. The germline V gene encodes CDR1 SNHLY and CDR2 FYNNEI. This CDR3 region has 14 residues. CDR3: CASSGESRRTEAFF. The CDR3 DNA follows: TGTGCCAGCAGTGGGGAGAGCCGGCGCACTGAAGCTTTCTTT.

The rearrangement joins TRBV9 to TRBJ2-1; D may match TRBD1 or TRBD2 (5 bases each). V was clipped by 2 bases and J by 2 bases, with 8 bases between them. Germline V gene sequence: CDR1 SGDLS, CDR2 YYNGEE. The CDR3 is 14 residues long. The CDR3, as DNA: TGTGCCAGCAGCGTGGGACCCGCCTACAATGAGCAGTTCTTC. Translation: CASSVGPAYNEQFF.

This clone came up a few times. This chain links TRBV11-2 with TRBJ1-2; 7 positions match TRBD1. The CDR3 has 12 amino acids. Per the germline V gene, CDR1 is SGHAT and CDR2 is FQNNGV. The V and J ends lost 5 bases and 7 bases, in that order; junction bases with no gene match: 4. CDR3 in amino acids: CASSLNRGGYTF. The DNA of the CDR3 is TGTGCCAGCAGCCTCAACAGGGGTGGCTACACCTTC.

In its sample, this clone was seen once. The CDR3 nucleotides read TGTGCCAGCAGCCAAGGTGTCGGGAGGCGCTCCTACAATGAGCAGTTCTTC. Translating gives CASSQGVGRRSYNEQFF. V gene TRBV4-2 combines with J gene TRBJ2-1, with 7 bases fitting TRBD2. J was trimmed by 0 bases and V by 1 base; bases with no gene match: 6. Germline lookup yields CDR1 LGHNA and CDR2 YNFKEQ. The CDR3 length is 17 residues.